This TCR beta chain was identified in a study of CD8 T cells in ankylosing spondylitis. Findings and caveats of the study: Significant enrichment of disease-linked clones was reported in matched ankylosing spondylitis synovial fluid.

One entry per CDR3 protein, called by TCRdb with MiXCR from the 5' RACE reads. This repertoire shows about 200,000 distinct CDR3 sequences, 9.5% to 15% found once; its top ten account for about 17%. This CDR3 spans 16 amino acids. With V trimmed by 2 bases and J by 3 bases, 8 bases remained unmatched. Per germline, CDR1 MGHRA and CDR2 YSYEKL. This clonotype showed up many times. Antigen specificity is unknown. The sequence was obtained from a male donor with ankylosing spondylitis or in good health (not recorded which). The gene calls are TRBV4-1 and TRBJ1-1; 8 bases map to TRBD1. Specimen: blood, either unsorted or a sorted T cell fraction (not recorded which). CDR3 sequence reads: CASSQHTGGPYTEAFF. The CDR3 bases are TGCGCCAGCAGCCAACATACAGGGGGGCCTTACACTGAAGCTTTCTTT.